This TCR beta chain derives from a study of blood T cells in healthy people across ages. Peripheral blood from each donor was collected in a volume of approximately 9.2 milliliters. The study's findings and limits: Per-million-T-cell TCR beta diversity fell roughly linearly with age.

A sample-barcoded 5' primer and a J-beta primer mix were used in a second PCR of roughly 7 to 11 cycles. TCRdb redid the calling of the 5' RACE reads with MiXCR, one entry per CDR3 protein. The table shows approximately 810,000 distinct CDR3 sequences, with 30% to 45% occurring only once. Turning to this clonotype: The antigen is undetermined.

The CDR3 consists of 13 residues. Germline CDR1 and CDR2: KGHDR and SFDVKD. What was sequenced was blood. The origin of this receptor is a man aged 18 to 35 in good health. The chain links TRBV24-1 to TRBJ2-5, with TRBD1 matching over 11 bases. The J call is in doubt because the DNA end fits TRBJ2-1 better. The CDR3 DNA reads TGTGCCACCGGGACAGGGGGGCAAGAGACCCAGTTCTTC. It specifies CATGTGGQETQFF.